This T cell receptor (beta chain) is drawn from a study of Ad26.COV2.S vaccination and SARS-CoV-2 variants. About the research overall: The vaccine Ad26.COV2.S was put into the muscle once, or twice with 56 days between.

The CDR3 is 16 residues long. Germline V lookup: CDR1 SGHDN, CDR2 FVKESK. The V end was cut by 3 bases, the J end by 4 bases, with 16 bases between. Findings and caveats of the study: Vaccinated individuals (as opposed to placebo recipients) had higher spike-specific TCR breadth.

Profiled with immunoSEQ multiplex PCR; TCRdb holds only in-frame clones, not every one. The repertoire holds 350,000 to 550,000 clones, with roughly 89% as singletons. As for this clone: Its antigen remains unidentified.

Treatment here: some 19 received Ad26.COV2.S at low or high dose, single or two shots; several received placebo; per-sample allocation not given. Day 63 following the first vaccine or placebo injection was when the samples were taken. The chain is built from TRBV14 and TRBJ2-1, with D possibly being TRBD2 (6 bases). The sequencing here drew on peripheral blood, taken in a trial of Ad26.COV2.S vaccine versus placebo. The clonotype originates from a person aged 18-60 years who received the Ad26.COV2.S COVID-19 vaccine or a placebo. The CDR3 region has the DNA TGTGCCAGCAGCCAGCCCAGCGGGTGGGGGTACAATGAGCAGTTCTTC. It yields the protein CASSQPSGWGYNEQFF.